This passage covers 21 T cell receptor beta chains from one sample sequenced in a study of T cell responses to AZD1222 COVID-19 vaccine. Sequenced by immunoSEQ multiplex PCR; TCRdb stores in-frame clones only, minus some. The sample shows about 100,000 clones, approximately 90% of them seen only once. This specimen was peripheral blood, taken on day 0 of AZD1222 vaccination. The source is an adult in good health.

The gene calls are TRBV12-5 and TRBJ2-7; either TRBD1 or TRBD2 may fit D (5 bases each). V lost 6 bases to trimming and J lost 2 bases, with 11 bases between them. The CDR3 is made up of 13 amino acids. Germline CDR1 reads LGHNT; CDR2 reads FRNRAP. CDR3 region: CASGSGPAYEQYF. For the CDR3, the DNA is TGTGCTAGTGGCTCGGGACCAGCCTACGAGCAGTACTTC.

The V gene is TRBV7-2, the J gene TRBJ1-3; D remains unclear. Looked up from germline, CDR1 is SGHTA and CDR2 is FQGNSA. Trimming removed 6 bases from V and 0 bases from J, with 9 bases in between. The CDR3 contains 14 residues. In DNA form, the CDR3 reads TGTGCCAGCAGGATGGATCTCTCTGGAAACACCATATATTTT. Protein sequence: CASRMDLSGNTIYF.

This clone was counted a single time. The V gene is TRBV5-6, the J gene TRBJ1-2, with TRBD1 identical over 7 bases. The trim removed 2 bases at V and 7 bases at J, leaving 8 bases unmatched. Germline CDR1 reads SGHDT; CDR2 reads YYEEEE. The length of the CDR3 is 14 residues. The CDR3 DNA reads TGTGCCAGCAGCTTACGGGAACAGGGGTTTGGCTACACCTTC. Protein: CASSLREQGFGYTF.

The rearrangement uses TRBV5-1 and TRBJ1-4, with D maybe TRBD1 (5 bases). V was pared by 4 bases and J by 8 bases, with 18 bases between. The germline V gene has CDR1 SGHRS and CDR2 YFSETQ. This CDR3 comprises 15 residues. The CDR3 here is CASSPDGTLGEKLFF. CDR3 coding DNA: TGCGCCAGCAGCCCGGATGGGACCTTGGGGGAAAAACTGTTTTTT. Drawing the rest from reference TRBV5-1 and TRBJ1-4, the complete variable domain is KAGVTQTPRYLIKTRGQQVTLSCSPISGHRSVSWYQQTPGQGLQFLFEYFSETQRNKGNFPGRFSGRQFSNSRSEMNVSTLELGDSALYLCASSPDGTLGEKLFFGSGTQLSVL.

The V call is TRBV3-1 (or the pseudogene TRBV3-2), the J call TRBJ2-1, with TRBD2 matching 9 bases. The CDR3 has 18 residues. V gave up 0 bases and J gave up 4 bases; unmatched junction bases: 10. Germline loops: CDR1 LGHDT, CDR2 YNNKEL (reference sequence). The CDR3 DNA is TGTGCCAGCAGCCAAGAAAGCCCTAGCGGGGCACCTTACAATGAGCAGTTCTTC. Its translation is CASSQESPSGAPYNEQFF.

The gene calls are TRBV28 and TRBJ1-2; D is uncertain. CDR3 length equals 12 residues. Germline V lookup: CDR1 MDHEN, CDR2 SYDVKM. V was cut by 7 bases and J by 4 bases, with 10 bases left in between. CDR3 DNA sequence: TGTGCCAGCACAGAAAAGGCCTATGGCTACACCTTC. Its translation is CASTEKAYGYTF.

The rearrangement links TRBV11-3 to TRBJ1-1, with D perhaps TRBD1 (5 bases). Between the trimmed V and J ends, which lost 5 bases and 2 bases, there was a span of 12 bases. Germline assignment: CDR1 SGHNT and CDR2 YENEEA. The CDR3 loop spans 14 amino acids. The CDR3 DNA reads TGTGCCAGCAGCGATGGGACTTTAAACACTGAAGCTTTCTTT. It codes for CASSDGTLNTEAFF.

The chain has TRBV20-1 and TRBJ2-1; 9 bases are a match to TRBD1. V lost 3 bases and J lost 3; bases outside the gene matches: 6. This CDR3 has 15 amino acids. CDR1 DFQATT and CDR2 SNEGSKA come from the germline V gene (reference sequence). CDR3 in amino acids: CSASKGQGFYNEQFF. CDR3 DNA sequence: TGCAGTGCTAGTAAGGGACAGGGTTTCTACAATGAGCAGTTCTTC.

This sequence joins TRBV30 and TRBJ1-2; D gene ambiguous. V shed 0 bases and J shed 4 bases, with 3 bases lying between them. The CDR3 totals 11 residues. Germline assignment: CDR1 GTSNPN and CDR2 SVGIG (reference sequence). CDR3 coding DNA: TGTGCCTGGAGTGTAAGCTATGGCTACACCTTC. It specifies CAWSVSYGYTF.

V usage is TRBV9 and J usage is TRBJ2-1; no definite D call. CDR3 length: 14 amino acids. Trimming took 1 base from V and 5 from J, leaving 10 bases between them. Germline loops: CDR1 SGDLS, CDR2 YYNGEE. In nucleotides, the CDR3 is TGTGCCAGCAGCGTATTACAGCAGAACAATGAGCAGTTCTTC. The encoded protein is CASSVLQQNNEQFF. The complete variable domain, with remaining parts taken from reference TRBV9 and TRBJ2-1, reads DSGVTQTPKHLITATGQRVTLRCSPRSGDLSVYWYQQSLDQGLQFLIQYYNGEERAKGNILERFSAQQFPDLHSELNLSSLELGDSALYFCASSVLQQNNEQFFGPGTRLTVL.

The J gene is TRBJ2-7, the V gene TRBV6-5, with 7 bases identical to TRBD2. CDR1 MNHEY and CDR2 SVGAGI come from the germline V gene. Trimming cost V 6 bases and J 6 bases; bases outside gene matches: 8. This CDR3 is built from 13 residues. The CDR3 nucleotides read TGTGCCAGCAGCCAGAGGGAGGGGTCCGAGCAGTACTTC. It is translated as CASSQREGSEQYF.

The chain joins TRBV30 to TRBJ1-1; perhaps TRBD1 as D (5 bases). This CDR3 comprises 14 residues. V shed 2 bases and J shed 0 bases, with 10 bases lying between them. Germline CDR1 is GTSNPN and CDR2 is SVGIG (reference sequence). The CDR3 reads CAWSPDTLNTEAFF. The CDR3 region has the DNA TGTGCCTGGAGTCCGGACACGCTGAACACTGAAGCTTTCTTT.

This clone was seen only once. The V call is TRBV27, the J call TRBJ1-2, with D maybe TRBD1 (5 bases). CDR1 and CDR2 from the germline V gene are MNHEY and SMNVEV (reference sequence). CDR3 length: 14 amino acids. Between the trimmed V and J ends, which lost 6 bases and 4 bases, there was a span of 15 bases. CDR3 nucleotides: TGTGCCAGCAGCATGACAGCGACCTTCTATGGCTACACCTTC. Amino acids: CASSMTATFYGYTF.

The V and J genes are TRBV2 and TRBJ1-5, with 8 bases that match TRBD1. There are 13 residues in the CDR3. V gave up 3 bases and J gave up 12 bases; unmatched junction bases: 7. CDR1 and CDR2 (germline): SNHLY, FYNNEI. The CDR3 loop is CASSEVRGRGQHF. The DNA for the CDR3 is TGTGCCAGCAGTGAGGTCAGGGGGCGCGGCCAGCATTTT.

The chain has TRBV27 and TRBJ1-3, with 7 bases identical to TRBD1. V was pared by 2 bases and J by 4 bases, with 5 bases of the junction left unmatched. Germline-derived CDR1 and CDR2 are MNHEY and SMNVEV (reference sequence). The CDR3 is 15 residues long. In nucleotides, the CDR3 is TGTGCCAGCAGTTTAACAGGGGCACTAGGAAACACCATATATTTT. Its translation: CASSLTGALGNTIYF.

V gene TRBV28 combines with J gene TRBJ2-2, with 11 bases lining up with TRBD2. This CDR3 spans 17 amino acids. Germline-derived CDR1 and CDR2 are MDHEN and SYDVKM. The V segment lost 2 bases and the J segment 6 bases; nucleotides outside the gene matches: 8. CDR3 sequence (DNA): TGTGCCAGCAGTTTACCGACTAGCGGGATAGGTCCCGGGGAGCTGTTTTTT. It translates to CASSLPTSGIGPGELFF.

This clone was seen just once. The gene calls are TRBV10-3 and TRBJ1-2; 8 bases match TRBD1. The V and J ends lost 4 bases and 6 bases, in that order; junction bases with no gene match: 7. The CDR3 is made up of 14 amino acids. Germline CDR1 reads ENHRY; CDR2 reads SYGVKD. The CDR3 sequence is CAISAAGGVDGYTF. The CDR3 bases are TGTGCCATCAGTGCGGCAGGGGGCGTAGATGGCTACACCTTC.

The rearrangement joins TRBV6-5 to TRBJ2-2; D possibly corresponds to TRBD1 (6 bases). The CDR3 covers 15 residues. V lost 5 bases and J lost 0, with 10 bases in between. CDR1 and CDR2 from the germline V gene are MNHEY and SVGAGI. The CDR3 sequence: CASSRGTANTGELFF. DNA for the CDR3: TGTGCCAGCAGTAGGGGGACGGCGAACACCGGGGAGCTGTTTTTT.

V gene TRBV6-5 combines with J gene TRBJ1-4, with TRBD1 as a possible D gene (6 bases). Germline V CDR1 and CDR2: MNHEY, SVGAGI. This CDR3 comprises 15 residues. V lost 7 bases and J 4 bases, leaving 16 bases between the germline ends. CDR3 sequence (DNA): TGTGCCAGCACCCAGGCGGGGGGCGTTAATGAAAAACTGTTTTTT. It yields the protein CASTQAGGVNEKLFF.

This chain uses TRBV4-1 with TRBJ2-7, with 7 bases lining up with TRBD1. This CDR3 comprises 20 residues. V was clipped by 1 base and J by 0 bases; unmatched bases: 18. CDR1 is MGHRA, CDR2 YSYEKL, per germline. The CDR3 region has the DNA TGCGCCAGCAGCCAAGCCAGAGACTTCGGACAGGCCAGATCCTCCTACGAGCAGTACTTC. The encoded protein is CASSQARDFGQARSSYEQYF.

The chain employs TRBV11-2 and TRBJ2-1; 13 bases align to TRBD2. CDR1 SGHAT and CDR2 FQNNGV come from the germline V gene. The CDR3 totals 16 residues. Unmatched junction bases numbered 4, after V lost 1 base and J lost 7 bases. Written as DNA, the CDR3 is TGTGCCAGCAGCTTAGTAGGACTAGCGGGAGAAAATGAGCAGTTCTTC. As protein: CASSLVGLAGENEQFF.